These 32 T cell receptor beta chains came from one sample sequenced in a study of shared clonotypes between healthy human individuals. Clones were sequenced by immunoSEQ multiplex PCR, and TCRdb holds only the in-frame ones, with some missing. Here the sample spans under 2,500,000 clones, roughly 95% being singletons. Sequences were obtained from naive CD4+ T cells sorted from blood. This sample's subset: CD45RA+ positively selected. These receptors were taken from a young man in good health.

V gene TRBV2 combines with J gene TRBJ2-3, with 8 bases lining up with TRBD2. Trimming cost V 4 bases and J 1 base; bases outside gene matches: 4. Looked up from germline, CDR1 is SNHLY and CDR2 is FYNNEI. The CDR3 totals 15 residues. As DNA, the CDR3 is TGTGCCAGCAGTGGCCCGGGGGGGGGCACAGATACGCAGTATTTT. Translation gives CASSGPGGGTDTQYF. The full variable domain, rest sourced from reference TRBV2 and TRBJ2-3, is EPEVTQTPSHQVTQMGQEVILRCVPISNHLYFYWYRQILGQKVEFLVSFYNNEISEKSEIFDDQFSVERPDGSNFTLKIRSTKLEDSAMYFCASSGPGGGTDTQYFGPGTRLTVL.

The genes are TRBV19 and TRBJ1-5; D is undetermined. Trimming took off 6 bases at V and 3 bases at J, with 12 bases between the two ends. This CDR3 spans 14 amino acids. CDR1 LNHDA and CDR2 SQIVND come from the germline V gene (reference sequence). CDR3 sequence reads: CASREVGFNQPQHF. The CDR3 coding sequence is TGTGCCAGTAGAGAAGTGGGGTTCAATCAGCCCCAGCATTTT.

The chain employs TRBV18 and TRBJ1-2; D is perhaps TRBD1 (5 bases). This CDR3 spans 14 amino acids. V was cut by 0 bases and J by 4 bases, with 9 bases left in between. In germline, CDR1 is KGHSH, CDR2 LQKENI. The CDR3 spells CASSPPPGIYGYTF. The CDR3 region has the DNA TGTGCCAGCTCACCACCCCCAGGGATCTATGGCTACACCTTC.

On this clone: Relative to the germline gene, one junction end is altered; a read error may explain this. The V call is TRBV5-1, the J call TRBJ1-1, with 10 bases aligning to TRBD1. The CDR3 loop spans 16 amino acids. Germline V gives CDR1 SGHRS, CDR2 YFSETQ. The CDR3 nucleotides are TGCGCCAGCAGCCCAACCCGGGACAGGGGTTCGAGAGAGGAAGACTTT. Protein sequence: CASSPTRDRGSREEDF. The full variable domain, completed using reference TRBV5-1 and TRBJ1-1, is KAGVTQTPRYLIKTRGQQVTLSCSPISGHRSVSWYQQTPGQGLQFLFEYFSETQRNKGNFPGRFSGRQFSNSRSEMNVSTLELGDSALYLCASSPTRDRGSREEDFGQGTRLTVV.

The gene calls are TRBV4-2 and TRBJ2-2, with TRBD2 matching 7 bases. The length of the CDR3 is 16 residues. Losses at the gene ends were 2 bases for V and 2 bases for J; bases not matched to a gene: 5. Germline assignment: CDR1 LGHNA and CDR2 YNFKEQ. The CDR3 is CASSQSRDYNTGELFF. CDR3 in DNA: TGTGCCAGCAGCCAATCACGGGACTATAACACCGGGGAGCTGTTTTTT.

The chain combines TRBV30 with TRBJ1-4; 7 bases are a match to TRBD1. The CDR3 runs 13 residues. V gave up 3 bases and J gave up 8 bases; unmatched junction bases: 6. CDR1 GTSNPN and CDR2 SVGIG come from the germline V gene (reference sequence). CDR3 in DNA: TGTGCCTGGAGAGGACAGGCCGGCGAAAAACTGTTTTTT. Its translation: CAWRGQAGEKLFF. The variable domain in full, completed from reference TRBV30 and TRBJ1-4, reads SQTIHQWPATLVQPVGSPLSLECTVEGTSNPNLYWYRQAAGRGLQLLFYSVGIGQISSEVPQNLSASRPQDRQFILSSKKLLLSDSGFYLCAWRGQAGEKLFFGSGTQLSVL.

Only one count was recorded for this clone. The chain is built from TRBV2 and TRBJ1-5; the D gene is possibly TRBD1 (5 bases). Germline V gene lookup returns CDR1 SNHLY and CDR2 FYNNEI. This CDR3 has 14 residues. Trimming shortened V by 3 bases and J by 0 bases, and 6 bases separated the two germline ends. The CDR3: CASSDGGSNQPQHF. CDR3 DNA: TGTGCCAGCAGTGACGGGGGTAGCAATCAGCCCCAGCATTTT.

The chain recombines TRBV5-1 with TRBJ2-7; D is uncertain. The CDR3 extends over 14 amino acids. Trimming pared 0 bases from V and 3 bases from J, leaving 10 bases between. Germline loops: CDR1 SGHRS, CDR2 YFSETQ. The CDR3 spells CASSLALEFYEQYF. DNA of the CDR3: TGCGCCAGCAGCTTGGCACTCGAATTCTACGAGCAGTACTTC. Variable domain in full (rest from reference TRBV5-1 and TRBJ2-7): KAGVTQTPRYLIKTRGQQVTLSCSPISGHRSVSWYQQTPGQGLQFLFEYFSETQRNKGNFPGRFSGRQFSNSRSEMNVSTLELGDSALYLCASSLALEFYEQYFGPGTRLTVT.

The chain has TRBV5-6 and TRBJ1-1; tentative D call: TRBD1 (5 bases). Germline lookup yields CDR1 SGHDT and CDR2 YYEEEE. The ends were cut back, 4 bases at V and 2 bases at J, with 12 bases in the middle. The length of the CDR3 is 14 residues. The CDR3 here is CASSKWDPNTEAFF. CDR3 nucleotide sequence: TGTGCCAGCAGCAAATGGGACCCTAACACTGAAGCTTTCTTT.

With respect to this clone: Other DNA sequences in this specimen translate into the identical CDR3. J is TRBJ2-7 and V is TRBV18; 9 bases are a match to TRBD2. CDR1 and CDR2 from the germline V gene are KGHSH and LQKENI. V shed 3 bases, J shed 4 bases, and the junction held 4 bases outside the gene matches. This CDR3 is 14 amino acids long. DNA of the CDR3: TGTGCCAGCTCACCGCCTAGCGGGGCGTACGAGCAGTACTTC. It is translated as CASSPPSGAYEQYF.

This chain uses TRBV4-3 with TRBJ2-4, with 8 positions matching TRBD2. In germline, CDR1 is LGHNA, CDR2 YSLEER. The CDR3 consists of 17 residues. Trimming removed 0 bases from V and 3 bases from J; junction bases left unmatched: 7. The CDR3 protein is CASSQDSTSGFKNIQYF. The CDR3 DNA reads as TGCGCCAGCAGCCAAGATAGCACTAGCGGCTTCAAAAACATTCAGTACTTC.

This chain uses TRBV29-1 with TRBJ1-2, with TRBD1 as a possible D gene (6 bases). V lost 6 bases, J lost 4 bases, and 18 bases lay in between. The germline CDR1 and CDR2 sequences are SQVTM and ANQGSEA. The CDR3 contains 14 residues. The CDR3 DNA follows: TGCAGCGTAACCGGCGGGGGCCTAACCTATGGCTACACCTTC. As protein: CSVTGGGLTYGYTF.

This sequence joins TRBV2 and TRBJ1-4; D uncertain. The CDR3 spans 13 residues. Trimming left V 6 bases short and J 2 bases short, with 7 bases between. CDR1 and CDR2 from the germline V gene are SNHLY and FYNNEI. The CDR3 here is CASREDTNEKLFF. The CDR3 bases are TGTGCCAGCAGGGAGGACACTAATGAAAAACTGTTTTTT.

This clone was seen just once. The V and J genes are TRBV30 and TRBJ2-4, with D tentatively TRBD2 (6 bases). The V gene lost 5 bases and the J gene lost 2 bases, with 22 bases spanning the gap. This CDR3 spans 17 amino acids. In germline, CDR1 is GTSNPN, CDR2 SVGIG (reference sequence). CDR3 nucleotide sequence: TGTGCCTGGTCGGATATCGGGACTCGAATGACCAAAAACATTCAGTACTTC. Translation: CAWSDIGTRMTKNIQYF.

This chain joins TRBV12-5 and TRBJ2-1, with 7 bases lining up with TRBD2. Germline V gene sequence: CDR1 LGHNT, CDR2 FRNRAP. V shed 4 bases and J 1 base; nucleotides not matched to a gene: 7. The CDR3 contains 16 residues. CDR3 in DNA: TGTGCTAGTGGTTCGAGGACTAGTGCTTCCTACAATGAGCAGTTCTTC. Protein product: CASGSRTSASYNEQFF.

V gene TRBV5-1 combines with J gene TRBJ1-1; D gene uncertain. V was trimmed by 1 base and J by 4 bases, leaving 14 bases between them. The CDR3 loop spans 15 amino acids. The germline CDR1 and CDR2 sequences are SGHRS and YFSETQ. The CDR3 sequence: CASSLMSALSTEAFF. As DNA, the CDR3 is TGCGCCAGCAGCTTGATGTCAGCCCTTAGCACTGAAGCTTTCTTT.

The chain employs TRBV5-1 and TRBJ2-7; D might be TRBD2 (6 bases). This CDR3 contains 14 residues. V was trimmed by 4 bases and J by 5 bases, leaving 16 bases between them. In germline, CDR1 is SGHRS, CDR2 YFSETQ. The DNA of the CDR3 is TGCGCCAGCAGCAACCCGGAGGGCCCCGACGAGCAGTACTTC. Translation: CASSNPEGPDEQYF.

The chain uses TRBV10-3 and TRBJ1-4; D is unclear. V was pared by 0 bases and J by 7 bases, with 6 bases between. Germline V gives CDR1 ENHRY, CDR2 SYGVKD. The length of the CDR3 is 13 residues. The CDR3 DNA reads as TGTGCCATCAGTGAGTCGAAGGGTGAAAAACTGTTTTTT. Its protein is CAISESKGEKLFF.

DNA of the CDR3: TGTGCCAGCAGGCCTCGGGACCGGCCCCAAGAGACCCAGTACTTC. Its translation is CASRPRDRPQETQYF. The chain is built from TRBV28 and TRBJ2-5; D is perhaps TRBD1 or TRBD2 (5 bases each). The V end was cut by 6 bases, the J end by 1 base, with 15 bases between. This CDR3 has 15 residues. In germline, CDR1 is MDHEN, CDR2 SYDVKM. Variable domain in full (rest from reference TRBV28 and TRBJ2-5): DVKVTQSSRYLVKRTGEKVFLECVQDMDHENMFWYRQDPGLGLRLIYFSYDVKMKEKGDIPEGYSVSREKKERFSLILESASTNQTSMYLCASRPRDRPQETQYFGPGTRLLVL.

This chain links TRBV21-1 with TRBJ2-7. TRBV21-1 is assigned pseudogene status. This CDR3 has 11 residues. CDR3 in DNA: TGTGCCAGCAGCAACTGGGACGAGCAGTACTTC. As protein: CASSNWDEQYF.

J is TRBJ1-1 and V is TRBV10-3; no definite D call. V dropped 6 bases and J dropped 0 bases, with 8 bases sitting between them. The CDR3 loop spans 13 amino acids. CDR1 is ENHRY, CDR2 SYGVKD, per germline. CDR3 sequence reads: CAIRREMNTEAFF. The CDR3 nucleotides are TGTGCCATCAGGAGAGAAATGAACACTGAAGCTTTCTTT.

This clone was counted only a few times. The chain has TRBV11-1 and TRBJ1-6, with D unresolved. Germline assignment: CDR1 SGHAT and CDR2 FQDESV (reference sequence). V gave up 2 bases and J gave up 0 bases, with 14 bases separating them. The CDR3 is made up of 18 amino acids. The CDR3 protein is CASSLLQDLSSYNSPLHF. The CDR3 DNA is TGTGCCAGCAGCTTACTGCAGGACCTGAGCTCCTATAATTCACCCCTCCACTTT.

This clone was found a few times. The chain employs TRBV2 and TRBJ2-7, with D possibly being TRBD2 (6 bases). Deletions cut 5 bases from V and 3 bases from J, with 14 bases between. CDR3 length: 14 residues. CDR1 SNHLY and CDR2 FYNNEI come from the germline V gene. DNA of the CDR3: TGTGCCAGCAGTCCCCAGCGGGCGCTCTACGAGCAGTACTTC. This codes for CASSPQRALYEQYF.

This CDR3 is CASRGKAEAFF. CDR3 in DNA: TGTGCCAGCCGCGGGAAGGCTGAAGCTTTCTTT. The V gene is TRBV6-5, the J gene TRBJ1-1; D unclear. In germline, CDR1 is MNHEY, CDR2 SVGAGI. The CDR3 has 11 residues. Trimming pared 8 bases from V and 6 bases from J, leaving 10 bases between.

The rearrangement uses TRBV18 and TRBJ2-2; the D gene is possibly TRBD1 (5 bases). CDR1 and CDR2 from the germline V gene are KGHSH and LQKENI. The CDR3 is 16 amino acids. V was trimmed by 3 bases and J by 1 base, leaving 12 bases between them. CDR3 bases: TGTGCCAGCTCACCTCCAGGGATTTGGAACACCGGGGAGCTGTTTTTT. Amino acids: CASSPPGIWNTGELFF.

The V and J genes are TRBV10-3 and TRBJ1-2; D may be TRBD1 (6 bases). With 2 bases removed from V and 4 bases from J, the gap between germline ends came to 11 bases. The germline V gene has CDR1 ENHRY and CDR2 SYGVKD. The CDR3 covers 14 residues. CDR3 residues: CAISETGLTYGYTF. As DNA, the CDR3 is TGTGCCATCAGTGAGACAGGGCTGACCTATGGCTACACCTTC.

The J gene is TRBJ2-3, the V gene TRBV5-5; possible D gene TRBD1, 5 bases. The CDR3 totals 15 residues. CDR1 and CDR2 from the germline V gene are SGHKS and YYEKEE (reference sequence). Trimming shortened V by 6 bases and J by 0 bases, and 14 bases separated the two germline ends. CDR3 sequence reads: CASTFLGHSTDTQYF. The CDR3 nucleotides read TGTGCCAGCACCTTCTTGGGGCATAGCACAGATACGCAGTATTTT.

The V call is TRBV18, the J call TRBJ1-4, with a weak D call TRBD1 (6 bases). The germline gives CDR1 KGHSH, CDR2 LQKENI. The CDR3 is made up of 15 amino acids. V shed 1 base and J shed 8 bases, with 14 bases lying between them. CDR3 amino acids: CASSPHGGSDEKLFF. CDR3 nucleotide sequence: TGTGCCAGCTCACCACACGGGGGCTCAGACGAAAAACTGTTTTTT.

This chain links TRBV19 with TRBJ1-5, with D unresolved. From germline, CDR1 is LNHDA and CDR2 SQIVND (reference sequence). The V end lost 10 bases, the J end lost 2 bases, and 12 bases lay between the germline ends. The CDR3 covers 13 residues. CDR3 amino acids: CATTARGNQPQHF. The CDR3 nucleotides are TGTGCCACTACTGCTCGCGGCAATCAGCCCCAGCATTTT.

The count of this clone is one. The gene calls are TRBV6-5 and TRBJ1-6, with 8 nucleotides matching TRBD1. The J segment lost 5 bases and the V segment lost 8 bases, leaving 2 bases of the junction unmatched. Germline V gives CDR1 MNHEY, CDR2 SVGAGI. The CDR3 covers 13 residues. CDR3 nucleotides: TGTGCCAGCCGGGACAGGAATAATTCACCCCTCCACTTT. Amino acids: CASRDRNNSPLHF.

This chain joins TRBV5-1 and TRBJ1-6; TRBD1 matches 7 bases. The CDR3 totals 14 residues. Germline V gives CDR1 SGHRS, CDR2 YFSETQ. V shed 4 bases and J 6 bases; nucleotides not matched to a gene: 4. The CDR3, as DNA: TGCGCCAGCAGCACAGGGGACAGTAATTCACCCCTCCACTTT. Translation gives CASSTGDSNSPLHF.

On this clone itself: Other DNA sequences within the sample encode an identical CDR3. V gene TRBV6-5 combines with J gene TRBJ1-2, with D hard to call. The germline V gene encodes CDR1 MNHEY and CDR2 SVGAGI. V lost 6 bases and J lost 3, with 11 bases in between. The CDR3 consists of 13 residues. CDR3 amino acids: CASSRGFDYGYTF. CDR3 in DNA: TGTGCCAGCAGCCGAGGGTTTGACTATGGCTACACCTTC.